This T cell receptor (beta chain) was captured by sequencing in a study of cytomegalovirus exposure and HLA in healthy donors. Study results and limitations: TCR association rates varied by HLA locus in a later analysis, with DRB1 highest and HLA-C lowest. The productive fraction for most TCR beta V segments was about 87% or about 30% in an earlier analysis.

Healthy bone marrow donors made up the donors. The PCR contained 60 Vbeta and 13 Jbeta primers. Libraries were prepared by immunoSEQ multiplex PCR; TCRdb keeps only in-frame clonotypes and omits some of them. The data show more than 85,000 clones, with roughly 12% seen just once and 16% held by the top ten. As concerns this clone: Its target is not known.

This TCR was sampled from a middle-aged man in good health and CMV-seropositive. The sequenced material came from PBMCs.

CDR3 DNA: TGTGCCAGCAGCATTGGTTCCGGGAGGGCCTACGAGCAGTACTTC. Protein: CASSIGSGRAYEQYF. V and J are TRBV11-2 and TRBJ2-7, with 8 bases identical to TRBD2. From germline, CDR1 is SGHAT and CDR2 FQNNGV. J gave up 2 bases and V 5 bases, and 8 bases lay outside the gene matches. CDR3 length: 15 amino acids.